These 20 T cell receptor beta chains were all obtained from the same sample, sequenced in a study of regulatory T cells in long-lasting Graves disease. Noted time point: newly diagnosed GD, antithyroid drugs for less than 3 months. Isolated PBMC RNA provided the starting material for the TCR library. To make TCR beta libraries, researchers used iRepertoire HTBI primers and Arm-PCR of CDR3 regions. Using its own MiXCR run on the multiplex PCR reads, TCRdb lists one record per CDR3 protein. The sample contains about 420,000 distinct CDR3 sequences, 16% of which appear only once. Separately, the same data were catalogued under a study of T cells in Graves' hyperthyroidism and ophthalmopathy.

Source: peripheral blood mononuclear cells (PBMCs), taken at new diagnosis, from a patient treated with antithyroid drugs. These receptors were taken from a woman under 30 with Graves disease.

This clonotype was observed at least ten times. CDR3 DNA: TGTGCCAGCAGCGGGTCGGTGGAAGAGACCCAGTACTTC. This sequence encodes CASSGSVEETQYF. The chain links TRBV7-3 to TRBJ2-5, with no clear D. CDR3 length equals 13 residues. Germline-derived CDR1 and CDR2 are SGHTA and FQGTGA. With 5 bases removed from V and 3 bases from J, the gap between germline ends came to 10 bases.

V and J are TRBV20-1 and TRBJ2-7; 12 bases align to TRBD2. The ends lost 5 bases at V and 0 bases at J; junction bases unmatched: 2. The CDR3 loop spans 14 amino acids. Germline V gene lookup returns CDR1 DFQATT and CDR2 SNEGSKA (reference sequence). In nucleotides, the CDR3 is TGCAGTGCTCGGACTAGCGGGGTCTCCTACGAGCAGTACTTC. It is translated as CSARTSGVSYEQYF.

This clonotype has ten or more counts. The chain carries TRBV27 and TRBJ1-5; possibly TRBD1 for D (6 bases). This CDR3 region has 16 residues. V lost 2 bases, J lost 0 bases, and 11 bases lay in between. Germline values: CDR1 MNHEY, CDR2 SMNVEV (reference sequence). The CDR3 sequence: CASSLRAGVSNQPQHF. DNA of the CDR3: TGTGCCAGCAGTTTAAGGGCAGGGGTTAGCAATCAGCCCCAGCATTTT.

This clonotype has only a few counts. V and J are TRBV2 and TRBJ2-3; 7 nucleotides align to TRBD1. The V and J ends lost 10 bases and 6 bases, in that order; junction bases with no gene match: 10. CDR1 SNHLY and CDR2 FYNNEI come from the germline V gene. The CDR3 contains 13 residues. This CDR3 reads CAIHRGQHDTQYF. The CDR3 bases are TGTGCCATCCACAGGGGTCAACATGATACGCAGTATTTT.

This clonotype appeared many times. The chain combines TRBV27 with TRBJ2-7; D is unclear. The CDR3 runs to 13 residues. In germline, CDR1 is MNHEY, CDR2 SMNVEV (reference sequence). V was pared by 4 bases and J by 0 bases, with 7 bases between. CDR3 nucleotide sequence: TGTGCCAGCAGTTCGGTAGACTCCTACGAGCAGTACTTC. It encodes CASSSVDSYEQYF.

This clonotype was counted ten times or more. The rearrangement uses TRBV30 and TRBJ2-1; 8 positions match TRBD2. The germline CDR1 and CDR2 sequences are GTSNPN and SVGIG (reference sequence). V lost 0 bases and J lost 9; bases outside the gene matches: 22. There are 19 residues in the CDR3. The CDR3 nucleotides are TGTGCCTGGAGTGTTCGGAAAATTAGTAGGAGCGGGAGAGCGGTTGAGCAGTTCTTC. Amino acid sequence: CAWSVRKISRSGRAVEQFF.

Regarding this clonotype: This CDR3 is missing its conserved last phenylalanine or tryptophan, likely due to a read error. CDR3 coding DNA: TGTGCCAGCAGCCGAAATAACAGGGGTAATGAGCAGTTCCTC. Amino acid sequence: CASSRNNRGNEQFL. V gene TRBV14 combines with J gene TRBJ2-1, with TRBD1 matching over 7 bases. V dropped 4 bases and J dropped 7; count of bases not matched to a gene: 7. From germline, CDR1 is SGHDN and CDR2 FVKESK. The CDR3 is made up of 14 amino acids.

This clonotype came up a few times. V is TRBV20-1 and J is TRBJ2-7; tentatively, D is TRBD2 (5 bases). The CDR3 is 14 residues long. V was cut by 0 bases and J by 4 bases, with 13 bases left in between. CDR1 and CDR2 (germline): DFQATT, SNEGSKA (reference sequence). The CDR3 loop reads CSARDVVASYEQYF. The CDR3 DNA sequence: TGCAGTGCTAGAGATGTCGTAGCGTCATACGAGCAGTACTTC.

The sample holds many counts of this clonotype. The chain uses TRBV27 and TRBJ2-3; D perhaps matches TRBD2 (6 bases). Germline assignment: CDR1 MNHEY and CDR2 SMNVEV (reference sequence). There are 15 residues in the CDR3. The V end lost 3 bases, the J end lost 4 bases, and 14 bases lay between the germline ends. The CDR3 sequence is CASSFPGPGADTQYF. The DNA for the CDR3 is TGTGCCAGCAGTTTTCCTGGCCCGGGAGCAGATACGCAGTATTTT.

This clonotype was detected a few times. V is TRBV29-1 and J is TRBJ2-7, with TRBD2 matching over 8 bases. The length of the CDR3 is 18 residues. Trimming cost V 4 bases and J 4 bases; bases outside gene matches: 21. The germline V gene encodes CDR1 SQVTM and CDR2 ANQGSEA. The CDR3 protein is CSVVRGLAEGSGLYEQYF. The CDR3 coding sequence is TGCAGCGTTGTTAGAGGACTAGCCGAAGGCTCGGGCCTTTACGAGCAGTACTTC.

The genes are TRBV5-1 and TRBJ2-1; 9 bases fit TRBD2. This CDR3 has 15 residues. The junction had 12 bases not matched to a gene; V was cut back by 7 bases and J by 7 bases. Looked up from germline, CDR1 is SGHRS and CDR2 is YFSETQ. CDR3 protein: CASVFFSGSGNEQFF. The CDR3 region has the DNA TGCGCCAGCGTCTTCTTTAGCGGGAGTGGGAATGAGCAGTTCTTC.

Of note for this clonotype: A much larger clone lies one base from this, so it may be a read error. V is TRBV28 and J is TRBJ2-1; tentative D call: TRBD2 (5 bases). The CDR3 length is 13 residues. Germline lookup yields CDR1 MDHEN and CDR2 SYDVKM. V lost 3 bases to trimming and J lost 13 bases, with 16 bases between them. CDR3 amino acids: CASSFHRAGIQFF. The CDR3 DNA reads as TGTGCCAGCAGTTTCCACCGGGCCGGGATCCAGTTCTTC.

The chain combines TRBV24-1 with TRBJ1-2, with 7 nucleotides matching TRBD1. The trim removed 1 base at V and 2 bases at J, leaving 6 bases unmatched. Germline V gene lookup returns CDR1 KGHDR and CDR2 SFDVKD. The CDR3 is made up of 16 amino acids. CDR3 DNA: TGTGCCACCAGTGATTTTTGGACAGGACCAAACTATGGCTACACCTTC. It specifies CATSDFWTGPNYGYTF.

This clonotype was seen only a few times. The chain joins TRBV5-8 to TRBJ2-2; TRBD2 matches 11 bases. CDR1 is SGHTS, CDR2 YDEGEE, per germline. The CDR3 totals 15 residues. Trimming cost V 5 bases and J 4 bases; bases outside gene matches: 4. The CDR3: CASSSSGRFTGELFF. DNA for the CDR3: TGTGCCAGCAGTTCTAGCGGGAGGTTCACCGGGGAGCTGTTTTTT.

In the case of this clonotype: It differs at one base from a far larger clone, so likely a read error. The DNA of the CDR3 is TGTGCCAGCAGCGCACGGGCCCCCCAGAGCAATGAGCAGTTCTTC. Protein sequence: CASSARAPQSNEQFF. The rearrangement joins TRBV7-3 to TRBJ2-1; D is unresolved. With 5 bases removed from V and 6 bases from J, the gap between germline ends came to 17 bases. The CDR3 runs to 15 residues. Per germline, CDR1 SGHTA and CDR2 FQGTGA.

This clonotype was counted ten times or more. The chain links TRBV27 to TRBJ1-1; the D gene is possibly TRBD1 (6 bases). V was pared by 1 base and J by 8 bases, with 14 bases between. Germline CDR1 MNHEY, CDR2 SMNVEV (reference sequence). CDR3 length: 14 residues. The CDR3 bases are TGTGCCAGCAGTTTATTCCCAGGGGCAATCGAAGCTTTCTTT. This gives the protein CASSLFPGAIEAFF.

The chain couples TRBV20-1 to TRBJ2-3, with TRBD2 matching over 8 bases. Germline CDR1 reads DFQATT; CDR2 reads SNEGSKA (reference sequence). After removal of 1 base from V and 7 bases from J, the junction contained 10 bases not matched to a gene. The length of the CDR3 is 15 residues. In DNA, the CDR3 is TGCAGTGCTAGAGGCGGTATAGCGGGGCCCTATACGCAGTATTTT. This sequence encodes CSARGGIAGPYTQYF.

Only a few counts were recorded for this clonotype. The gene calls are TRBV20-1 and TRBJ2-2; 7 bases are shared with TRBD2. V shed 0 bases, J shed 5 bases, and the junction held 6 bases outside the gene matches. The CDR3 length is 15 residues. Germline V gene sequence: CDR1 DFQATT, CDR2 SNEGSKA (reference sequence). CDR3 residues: CSARDLLAQTGELFF. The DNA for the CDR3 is TGCAGTGCTAGAGATCTACTAGCGCAGACCGGGGAGCTGTTTTTT.

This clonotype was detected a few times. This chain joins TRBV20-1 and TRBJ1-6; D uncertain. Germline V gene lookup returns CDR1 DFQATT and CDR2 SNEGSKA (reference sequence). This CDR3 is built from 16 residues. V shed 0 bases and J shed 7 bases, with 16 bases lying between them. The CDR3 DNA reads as TGCAGTGCTAGAGATCCCCCCGGACGGTTAAATTCACCCCTCCACTTT. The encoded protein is CSARDPPGRLNSPLHF.

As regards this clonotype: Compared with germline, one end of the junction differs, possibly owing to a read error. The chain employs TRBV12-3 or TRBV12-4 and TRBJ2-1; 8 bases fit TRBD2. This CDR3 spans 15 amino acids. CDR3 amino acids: CASSLISGMYNEQFF. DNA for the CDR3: TGTGCTAGCAGTTTGATTAGCGGGATGTACAATGAGCAGTTCTTC.